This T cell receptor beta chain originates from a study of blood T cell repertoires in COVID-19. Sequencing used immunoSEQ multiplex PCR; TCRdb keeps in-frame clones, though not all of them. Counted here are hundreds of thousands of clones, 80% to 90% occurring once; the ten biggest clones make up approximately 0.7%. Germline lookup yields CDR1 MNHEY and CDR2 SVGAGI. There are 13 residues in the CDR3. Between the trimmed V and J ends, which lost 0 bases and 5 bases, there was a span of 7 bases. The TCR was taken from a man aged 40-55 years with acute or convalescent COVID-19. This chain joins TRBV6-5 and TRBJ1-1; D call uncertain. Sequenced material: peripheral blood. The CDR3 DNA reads TGTGCCAGCAGTTACTCGAGATCGACTGAAGCTTTCTTT. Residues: CASSYSRSTEAFF.